Sequencing of this T cell receptor beta chain was carried out in a study of blood T cell repertoires in COVID-19. In the study overall: From T cells, B-cell-depleted T cells, or PBMCs came the material, which was cDNA or gDNA.

Clones were read by immunoSEQ multiplex PCR, and TCRdb kept only the in-frame ones, dropping some. Here the sample spans about 160,000 clones, 75% to 85% being singletons. Unmatched junction bases numbered 3, after V lost 0 bases and J lost 3 bases. This CDR3 comprises 15 residues. The germline gives CDR1 SGHRS, CDR2 YFSETQ. Across under 25 US areas, participants ranged in age from 18 to 89 years. Participants reported their clinical history, and cohort assignment relied on those reports. Cohort 3 recovery required two negative PCRs, clearance, or symptom resolution. The V gene is TRBV5-1, the J gene TRBJ2-1; 7 bases fit TRBD1. This TCR came from an older woman who had recovered from COVID-19. Material for sequencing was PBMCs or T cells enriched from blood (not recorded which). The CDR3 sequence is CASSLEGTDYNEQFF. The CDR3 bases are TGCGCCAGCAGCTTGGAGGGGACAGACTACAATGAGCAGTTCTTC.